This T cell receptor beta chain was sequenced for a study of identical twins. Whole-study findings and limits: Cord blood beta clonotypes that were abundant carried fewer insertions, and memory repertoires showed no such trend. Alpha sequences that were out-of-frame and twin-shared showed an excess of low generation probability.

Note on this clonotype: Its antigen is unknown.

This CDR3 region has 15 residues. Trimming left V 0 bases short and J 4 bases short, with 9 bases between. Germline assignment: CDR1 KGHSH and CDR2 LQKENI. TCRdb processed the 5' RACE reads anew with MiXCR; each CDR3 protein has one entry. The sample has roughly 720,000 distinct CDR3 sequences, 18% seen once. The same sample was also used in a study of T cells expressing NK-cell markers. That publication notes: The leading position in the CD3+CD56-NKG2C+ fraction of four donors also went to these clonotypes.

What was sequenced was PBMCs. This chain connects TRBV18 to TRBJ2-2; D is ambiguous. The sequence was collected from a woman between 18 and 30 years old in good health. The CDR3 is CASSPPAAPTGELFF. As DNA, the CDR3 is TGTGCCAGCTCACCACCGGCAGCGCCCACCGGGGAGCTGTTTTTT.